Presented here are 26 T cell receptor beta chains from one specimen sequenced in a study of T cell responses to AZD1222 COVID-19 vaccine. Assay used: immunoSEQ multiplex PCR; TCRdb lists only in-frame clones, some missing. The sample yields roughly 97,000 clones, approximately 89% seen once. This specimen was peripheral blood, taken 28 days after the second dose of the MenACWY control vaccine. The receptors here all came from an adult who received the MenACWY meningococcal vaccine as a control.

V is TRBV24-1 and J is TRBJ1-2; 9 bases are a match to TRBD1. Losses at the gene ends were 3 bases for V and 2 bases for J; bases not matched to a gene: 6. CDR1 and CDR2 (germline): KGHDR, SFDVKD. The length of the CDR3 is 16 residues. The DNA of the CDR3 is TGTGCCACCAGTGATCCGGGACAGGGATTAAACTATGGCTACACCTTC. Translating it yields CATSDPGQGLNYGYTF.

This sequence joins TRBV28 and TRBJ1-5; possible D gene TRBD1, 6 bases. CDR1 and CDR2 (germline): MDHEN, SYDVKM. V lost 2 bases to trimming and J lost 3 bases, with 17 bases between them. CDR3 size: 17 residues. DNA for the CDR3: TGTGCCAGCAGTTTACGCATTCAGGGGCTATACAATCAGCCCCAGCATTTT. Residues: CASSLRIQGLYNQPQHF.

This clone has a single count. The rearrangement uses TRBV12-3 or TRBV12-4 and TRBJ2-2, with D tentatively TRBD1 (6 bases). The CDR3 extends over 13 amino acids. Trimming stripped 1 base from V and 6 bases from J, with 6 bases between. DNA for the CDR3: TGTGCCAGCAGTTTAGACAGGGCCGGGGAGCTGTTTTTT. It codes for CASSLDRAGELFF.

This chain links TRBV18 with TRBJ2-3; the D call may be TRBD1 or TRBD2 (6 bases each). The CDR3 contains 14 residues. V lost 1 base, J lost 5 bases, and 10 bases lay in between. Germline CDR1 KGHSH, CDR2 LQKENI. In DNA form, the CDR3 reads TGTGCCAGCTCACCACGGGGGGCCTTAGATACGCAGTATTTT. This encodes CASSPRGALDTQYF.

The chain is built from TRBV3-1 (or the pseudogene TRBV3-2) and TRBJ1-4; TRBD1 is a possible D gene (5 bases). The CDR3 totals 14 residues. CDR1 is LGHDT and CDR2 is YNNKEL in the germline V gene (reference sequence). Trimming took off 2 bases at V and 7 bases at J, with 11 bases between the two ends. The CDR3 sequence: CASSQNRGGEKLFF. As DNA, the CDR3 is TGTGCCAGCAGCCAAAATCGGGGGGGTGAAAAACTGTTTTTT.

The chain joins TRBV9 to TRBJ2-3, with a possible D match to TRBD1 (6 bases). The CDR3 has 16 amino acids. The V and J ends lost 1 base and 2 bases respectively, with 14 bases between them. CDR1 is SGDLS, CDR2 YYNGEE, per germline. The CDR3 spells CASSVTDRSSTDTQYF. CDR3 coding DNA: TGTGCCAGCAGCGTAACGGACAGATCCTCCACAGATACGCAGTATTTT.

The chain has TRBV7-7 and TRBJ2-7, with TRBD1 identical over 8 bases. The CDR3 contains 13 residues. From germline, CDR1 is SSHAT and CDR2 FNYEAQ (reference sequence). The trim removed 8 bases at V and 3 bases at J, leaving 6 bases unmatched. For the CDR3, the DNA is TGTGCCAGCCCGGGACAGGCTAACTACGAGCAGTACTTC. As protein: CASPGQANYEQYF.

CDR3 loop: CASSRGLGRAYTDTQYF. CDR3 coding DNA: TGTGCCAGCTCAAGAGGGTTGGGGCGGGCTTATACAGATACGCAGTATTTT. The V and J genes are TRBV2 and TRBJ2-3; D is perhaps TRBD1 or TRBD2 (5 bases each). The CDR3 contains 17 residues. V lost 8 bases and J lost 3, with 24 bases in between. In germline, CDR1 is SNHLY, CDR2 FYNNEI.

The CDR3, as DNA: TGTGCCAGCAGCTTGGGGGGACGGGTTTCACCCCTCCACTTT. It yields the protein CASSLGGRVSPLHF. The rearrangement links TRBV5-6 to TRBJ1-6, with a possible D match to TRBD1 (5 bases). Germline assignment: CDR1 SGHDT and CDR2 YYEEEE. V lost 0 bases, J lost 9 bases, and 10 bases lay in between. The CDR3 covers 14 residues.

This clone is a singleton in its sample. The chain has TRBV18 and TRBJ2-7, with 9 bases fitting TRBD1. Germline-derived CDR1 and CDR2 are KGHSH and LQKENI. V was clipped by 4 bases and J by 5 bases; unmatched bases: 3. This CDR3 has 13 amino acids. Here the CDR3 DNA reads TGTGCCAGCTCACGACGGGACAGGGACGAGCAGTACTTC. This gives the protein CASSRRDRDEQYF.

V is TRBV7-6 and J is TRBJ2-3; TRBD2 matches at 14 bases. The CDR3 loop spans 19 amino acids. The junction had 12 bases not matched to a gene; V was cut back by 5 bases and J by 2 bases. CDR1 is SGHVS, CDR2 FNYEAQ, per germline. The CDR3 sequence is CASSPGLAGGYTPTDTQYF. CDR3 sequence (DNA): TGTGCCAGCAGCCCTGGACTAGCGGGGGGTTATACCCCCACAGATACGCAGTATTTT.

The chain has TRBV14 and TRBJ2-7, with a possible D match to TRBD2 (6 bases). The ends were cut back, 3 bases at V and 4 bases at J, with 19 bases in the middle. CDR3 length equals 16 residues. Germline V lookup: CDR1 SGHDN, CDR2 FVKESK. The CDR3 DNA sequence: TGTGCCAGCAGCCACCAAGGTCAGGGAGGTCTGTACGAGCAGTACTTC. Protein: CASSHQGQGGLYEQYF.

V gene TRBV6-2 or TRBV6-3 combines with J gene TRBJ1-6; D not certain. Germline V gene sequence: CDR1 MNHEY, CDR2 SVGEGT. The CDR3 is 14 amino acids. Trimming took off 2 bases at V and 7 bases at J, with 9 bases between the two ends. The CDR3 sequence is CASSYGQTNSPLHF. The CDR3 DNA reads TGTGCCAGCAGTTACGGGCAAACCAATTCACCCCTCCACTTT.

The V and J genes are TRBV5-5 and TRBJ1-1; no definite D call. The CDR3 is made up of 13 amino acids. Germline CDR1 and CDR2: SGHKS and YYEKEE (reference sequence). V dropped 4 bases and J dropped 8 bases, with 15 bases sitting between them. The chain's CDR3 is CASSIGWQSEAFF. CDR3 nucleotides: TGTGCCAGCAGCATTGGGTGGCAGAGCGAAGCTTTCTTT.

The V gene is TRBV27, the J gene TRBJ1-2; D is unclear. V was clipped by 4 bases and J by 5 bases, with 17 bases between them. The CDR3 runs to 15 residues. Germline CDR1 reads MNHEY; CDR2 reads SMNVEV (reference sequence). Written as DNA, the CDR3 is TGTGCCAGCAGTTCCCCTGGAGAGGCGCGATATGGCTACACCTTC. This codes for CASSSPGEARYGYTF.

This sequence joins TRBV27 and TRBJ2-7; 8 bases match TRBD1. V shed 5 bases and J 4 bases; nucleotides not matched to a gene: 10. This CDR3 spans 15 amino acids. The V gene's germline CDR1 is MNHEY and CDR2 SMNVEV (reference sequence). The CDR3 reads CASSRQGAGIYEQYF. CDR3 nucleotides: TGTGCCAGCAGTCGTCAGGGGGCTGGGATTTACGAGCAGTACTTC.

The chain has TRBV30 and TRBJ1-2; D unresolved. Germline V gene sequence: CDR1 GTSNPN, CDR2 SVGIG (reference sequence). This CDR3 region has 12 residues. The V gene lost 5 bases and the J gene lost 3 bases, with 10 bases spanning the gap. This chain's CDR3 is CAWGVWDYGYTF. DNA of the CDR3: TGTGCCTGGGGGGTATGGGACTATGGCTACACCTTC.

The chain recombines TRBV7-2 with TRBJ2-3; 9 bases are a match to TRBD2. CDR3 length: 18 amino acids. Germline V gives CDR1 SGHTA, CDR2 FQGNSA. With 5 bases clipped from V and 4 bases from J, the junction kept 16 bases outside the gene matches. The CDR3 sequence is CASSLVRAGGLAADTQYF. CDR3 DNA sequence: TGTGCCAGCAGCCTAGTTCGGGCGGGGGGGCTGGCGGCAGATACGCAGTATTTT.

In this sample, this clone turned up once. The gene calls are TRBV2 and TRBJ1-6; D unclear. Germline V CDR1 and CDR2: SNHLY, FYNNEI. The CDR3 spans 12 residues. The V end lost 8 bases, the J end lost 5 bases, and 7 bases lay between the germline ends. The CDR3 DNA reads TGTGCCAGCCGTAGGGATAATTCACCCCTCCACTTT. Translating gives CASRRDNSPLHF.

This clone has only a few counts. The gene calls are TRBV5-1 and TRBJ2-7, with D maybe TRBD1 (5 bases). CDR3 size: 13 residues. Trimming took 2 bases from V and 3 from J, leaving 9 bases between them. Germline CDR1 is SGHRS and CDR2 is YFSETQ. This CDR3 reads CASSFSGLYEQYF. As DNA, the CDR3 is TGCGCCAGCAGCTTTTCAGGGCTCTACGAGCAGTACTTC.

The rearrangement uses TRBV12-3 or TRBV12-4 and TRBJ2-1; 7 positions agree with TRBD2. The ends lost 2 bases at V and 7 bases at J; junction bases unmatched: 2. CDR3 length equals 13 residues. CDR3 in DNA: TGTGCCAGCAGTTTACGGGGGGAGAATGAGCAGTTCTTC. Translating gives CASSLRGENEQFF.

The V gene is TRBV11-2, the J gene TRBJ1-2, with 7 bases identical to TRBD1. Germline CDR1 and CDR2: SGHAT and FQNNGV. V lost 0 bases, J lost 3 bases, and 4 bases stayed unmatched. CDR3 length: 15 residues. The CDR3: CASSLEARGDYGYTF. The CDR3 DNA follows: TGTGCCAGCAGCTTAGAGGCCAGGGGGGACTATGGCTACACCTTC.

The chain links TRBV2 to TRBJ1-6, with a tentative D call TRBD1 (5 bases). CDR3 size: 14 residues. V lost 6 bases, J lost 6 bases, and 12 bases lay in between. CDR1 and CDR2 (germline): SNHLY, FYNNEI. CDR3 nucleotide sequence: TGTGCCAGCAGGGGGGGTTTGGGTAATTCACCCCTCCACTTT. It encodes CASRGGLGNSPLHF.

The V and J genes are TRBV5-4 and TRBJ1-5, with D perhaps matching TRBD1 (6 bases). This CDR3 spans 16 amino acids. Germline V gene data show CDR1 as SGHNT and CDR2 as YYREEE (reference sequence). V was pared by 0 bases and J by 2 bases, with 12 bases between. In DNA, the CDR3 is TGTGCCAGCAGCTTGGATCAGGGGCACGGCAATCAGCCCCAGCATTTT. Protein: CASSLDQGHGNQPQHF.

This rearrangement joins TRBV6-2 or TRBV6-3 to TRBJ2-5; D not certain. V was clipped by 6 bases and J by 7 bases, with 12 bases between them. Germline lookup yields CDR1 MNHEY and CDR2 SVGEGT. The CDR3 extends over 12 amino acids. CDR3 nucleotide sequence: TGTGCCAGCAGCCCCCTCTGGGGGACCCAGTACTTC. It is translated as CASSPLWGTQYF.

Of note for this clone: Other DNA variants within this sample encode the same CDR3. The V call is TRBV27, the J call TRBJ1-6; D gene ambiguous. The CDR3 sequence is 13 residues long. V gave up 2 bases and J gave up 6 bases, with 5 bases separating them. CDR1 is MNHEY and CDR2 is SMNVEV in the germline V gene (reference sequence). This chain's CDR3 is CASSLGGNSPLHF. The CDR3 nucleotides are TGTGCCAGCAGTTTAGGCGGTAATTCACCCCTCCACTTT.